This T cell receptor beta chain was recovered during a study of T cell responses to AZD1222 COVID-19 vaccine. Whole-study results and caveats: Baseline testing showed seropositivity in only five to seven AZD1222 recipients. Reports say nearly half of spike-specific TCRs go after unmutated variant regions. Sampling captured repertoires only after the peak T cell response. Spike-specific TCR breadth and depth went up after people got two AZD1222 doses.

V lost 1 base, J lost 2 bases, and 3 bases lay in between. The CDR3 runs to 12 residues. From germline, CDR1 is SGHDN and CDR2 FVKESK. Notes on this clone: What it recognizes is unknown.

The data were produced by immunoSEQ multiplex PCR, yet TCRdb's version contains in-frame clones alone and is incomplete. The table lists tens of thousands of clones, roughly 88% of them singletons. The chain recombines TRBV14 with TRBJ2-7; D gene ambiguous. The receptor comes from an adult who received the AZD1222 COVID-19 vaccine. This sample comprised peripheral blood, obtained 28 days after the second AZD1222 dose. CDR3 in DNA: TGTGCCAGCAGCCAAGGAACCTACGAGCAGTACTTC. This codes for CASSQGTYEQYF.